These T cell receptor beta chains were read from a single sample in a study of blood T cell repertoires in COVID-19. Sequencing was performed with immunoSEQ multiplex PCR; in TCRdb, only in-frame clones are kept and a portion is missing. The sample lists roughly 250,000 clones, around 90% occurring once. Sequencing was done on a sample of PBMCs or T cells enriched from blood (not recorded which). The origin of the receptors is a human donor in a cohort exposed to, infected with or recovered from COVID-19 (not recorded which). The donor label of this sample is uncertain. CDR3s include the opening cysteine and the closing phenylalanine or tryptophan. A D gene is named only where the DNA matches it firmly. Rows give clone size only sometimes, using once, few, many, or a class for an expanded clone.

clone size: NA
V gene: TRBV29-1
D gene: NA
J gene: TRBJ1-2
CDR3 DNA: TGCAGCGTTGTGCGAGACTATGGCTACACCTTC
CDR3 protein: CSVVRDYGYTF

clone size: NA
V gene: TRBV12-3/TRBV12-4
D gene: NA
J gene: TRBJ1-6
CDR3 DNA: TGTGCCAGCAGTCTAATGAGGAATTCACCCCTCCACTTT
CDR3 protein: CASSLMRNSPLHF

clone size: NA
V gene: TRBV10-3
D gene: TRBD1
J gene: TRBJ1-6
CDR3 DNA: TGTGCCATCAGTGAGCATATGACAGGGGAGTCACCCCTCCACTTT
CDR3 protein: CAISEHMTGESPLHF

clone size: NA
V gene: TRBV28
D gene: NA
J gene: TRBJ2-3
CDR3 DNA: TGTGCCACCGAGCGACCCAGCACAGATACGCAGTATTTT
CDR3 protein: CATERPSTDTQYF

clone size: once
V gene: TRBV5-1
D gene: NA
J gene: TRBJ2-5
CDR3 DNA: TGCGCCAGCAGCATCGGGAACTACCAAGAGACCCAGTACTTC
CDR3 protein: CASSIGNYQETQYF

clone size: NA
V gene: TRBV7-3
D gene: TRBD1
J gene: TRBJ2-3
CDR3 DNA: TGTGCCAGCAGCTCCGGACAGGGGCGGGATACGCAGTATTTT
CDR3 protein: CASSSGQGRDTQYF

clone size: NA
V gene: TRBV14
D gene: TRBD1
J gene: TRBJ2-7
CDR3 DNA: TGTGCCAGCAGCCCTATACAGGGGGACGAGCAGTACTTC
CDR3 protein: CASSPIQGDEQYF

clone size: NA
V gene: TRBV12-5
D gene: TRBD1
J gene: TRBJ1-3
CDR3 DNA: TGTGCTAGTGGCCGAGGACAGGGAGCAAACACCATATATTTT
CDR3 protein: CASGRGQGANTIYF

clone size: NA
V gene: TRBV12-5
D gene: TRBD1
J gene: TRBJ1-5
CDR3 DNA: TGTGCTAGTGGATCGGGACAGGGGGGGGCACAGCCCCAGCATTTT
CDR3 protein: CASGSGQGGAQPQHF

clone size: NA
V gene: TRBV24-1
D gene: TRBD1
J gene: TRBJ1-5
CDR3 DNA: TGTGCCACCAGGGGGCCCTGGACAGGGGGCTGCAATCAGCCCCAGCATTTT
CDR3 protein: CATRGPWTGGCNQPQHF

clone size: NA
V gene: TRBV6-5
D gene: NA
J gene: TRBJ2-3
CDR3 DNA: TGTGCCAGCAGTTCTCTGTTAGATACGCAGTATTTT
CDR3 protein: CASSSLLDTQYF

clone size: NA
V gene: TRBV7-2
D gene: NA
J gene: TRBJ1-6
CDR3 DNA: TGTGCCAGCAGCTTAGGAGCCGCTTATAATTCACCCCTCCACTTT
CDR3 protein: CASSLGAAYNSPLHF

clone size: NA
V gene: TRBV4-3
D gene: NA
J gene: TRBJ2-1
CDR3 DNA: TGCGCCAGCAGCCAAGATGGGTCGGGACTCGCCTACAATGAGCAGTTCTTC
CDR3 protein: CASSQDGSGLAYNEQFF

clone size: NA
V gene: TRBV7-2
D gene: NA
J gene: TRBJ2-3
CDR3 DNA: TGTGCCAGCAGCTTACGGGTGTCGAGCACAGATACGCAGTATTTT
CDR3 protein: CASSLRVSSTDTQYF

clone size: NA
V gene: TRBV15
D gene: TRBD2
J gene: TRBJ2-1
CDR3 DNA: TGTGCCACCAGCAGAGATCGGGGACTAGCCAATGAGCAGTTCTTC
CDR3 protein: CATSRDRGLANEQFF

clone size: NA
V gene: TRBV7-9
D gene: TRBD1
J gene: TRBJ2-4
CDR3 DNA: TGTGCCAGCAGCCCTGCCCTACAGGGGGGCAAAAACATTCAGTACTTC
CDR3 protein: CASSPALQGGKNIQYF

clone size: NA
V gene: TRBV19
D gene: NA
J gene: TRBJ1-1
CDR3 DNA: TGTGCCAGTAGTAAGGGGGTCACTGAAGCTTTCTTT
CDR3 protein: CASSKGVTEAFF

clone size: NA
V gene: TRBV7-3
D gene: TRBD2
J gene: TRBJ2-2
CDR3 DNA: TGTGCCAGCAGCTTAACCTCGACTAGCGGGGGAAACACCGGGGAGCTGTTTTTT
CDR3 protein: CASSLTSTSGGNTGELFF

clone size: NA
V gene: TRBV7-9
D gene: TRBD1
J gene: TRBJ1-1
CDR3 DNA: TGTGCCAGCAGCTTAAGGGGGCGTTGGGGCACTGAAGCTTTCTTT
CDR3 protein: CASSLRGRWGTEAFF

clone size: NA
V gene: TRBV6-5
D gene: TRBD2
J gene: TRBJ2-1
CDR3 DNA: TGTGCCAGCAGTCCCGGGGGGGCGGCCAATGAGCAGTTCTTC
CDR3 protein: CASSPGGAANEQFF

clone size: NA
V gene: TRBV11-2
D gene: NA
J gene: TRBJ1-3
CDR3 DNA: TGTGCCAGCAGCCGGCCAGGGGCTGGAAACACCATATATTTT
CDR3 protein: CASSRPGAGNTIYF

clone size: NA
V gene: TRBV5-1
D gene: TRBD1
J gene: TRBJ1-6
CDR3 DNA: TGCGCCAGCAGCGTACAGGGGCCAGTAAATTCACCCCTCCACTTT
CDR3 protein: CASSVQGPVNSPLHF

clone size: NA
V gene: TRBV7-2
D gene: NA
J gene: TRBJ2-3
CDR3 DNA: TGTGCCAGCAGCGGGGGACTCCCCACAGATACGCAGTATTTT
CDR3 protein: CASSGGLPTDTQYF

clone size: NA
V gene: TRBV29-1
D gene: NA
J gene: TRBJ2-2
CDR3 DNA: TGCAGCGTTGTGGGGGGAGGCACCGGGGAGCTGTTTTTT
CDR3 protein: CSVVGGGTGELFF

clone size: NA
V gene: TRBV6-5
D gene: NA
J gene: TRBJ1-6
CDR3 DNA: TGTGCCAGCGGGCAGACAGGTGAGGGTTCACCCCTCCACTTT
CDR3 protein: CASGQTGEGSPLHF

clone size: NA
V gene: TRBV10-3
D gene: NA
J gene: TRBJ2-3
CDR3 DNA: TGTGCCATCAGTGATCGGGGCGGGAACACAGATACGCAGTATTTT
CDR3 protein: CAISDRGGNTDTQYF

clone size: NA
V gene: TRBV19
D gene: TRBD1
J gene: TRBJ1-1
CDR3 DNA: TGTGCCAGTAGCCGACAGGGGGCCGGCACTGAAGCTTTCTTT
CDR3 protein: CASSRQGAGTEAFF

clone size: NA
V gene: TRBV4-1
D gene: NA
J gene: TRBJ2-5
CDR3 DNA: TGCGCCAGCAGCCACCTACGAGGTCGGGTGGAGACCCAGTACTTC
CDR3 protein: CASSHLRGRVETQYF

clone size: NA
V gene: TRBV2
D gene: NA
J gene: TRBJ1-3
CDR3 DNA: TGTGCCAGCAGTGTTCCGGGTCAGACTGGAAACACCATATATTTT
CDR3 protein: CASSVPGQTGNTIYF

clone size: NA
V gene: TRBV19
D gene: NA
J gene: TRBJ2-2
CDR3 DNA: TGTGCCAGTAGAAGGGGCACCGGGGAGCTGTTTTTT
CDR3 protein: CASRRGTGELFF

clone size: NA
V gene: TRBV12-5
D gene: TRBD2
J gene: TRBJ2-3
CDR3 DNA: TGTGCTAGTGGTTCCACCCTTCAACTAGCGGGGGGCGGAGATACGCAGTATTTT
CDR3 protein: CASGSTLQLAGGGDTQYF

clone size: NA
V gene: TRBV24-1
D gene: NA
J gene: TRBJ1-4
CDR3 DNA: TGTGCCACCAGTGATTTAGAGACTTCGCGGGAAAAACTGTTTTTT
CDR3 protein: CATSDLETSREKLFF

clone size: NA
V gene: TRBV5-6
D gene: NA
J gene: TRBJ1-1
CDR3 DNA: TGTGCCAGCAGCTTGATCCGTGACACTGAAGCTTTCTTT
CDR3 protein: CASSLIRDTEAFF

clone size: NA
V gene: TRBV10-3
D gene: TRBD1
J gene: TRBJ1-2
CDR3 DNA: TGTGCCATCAGTGATGGGGACAGGGGGCCTGGCTACACCTTC
CDR3 protein: CAISDGDRGPGYTF

clone size: NA
V gene: TRBV11-2
D gene: TRBD1
J gene: TRBJ2-7
CDR3 DNA: TGTGCCAGCAGCTCCTTAGGGGGACAGGGTTTCTACGAGCAGTACTTC
CDR3 protein: CASSSLGGQGFYEQYF

clone size: NA
V gene: TRBV11-2
D gene: TRBD2
J gene: TRBJ2-1
CDR3 DNA: TGTGCCAGCAGCTTACTAGCGGGTGACAATGAGCAGTTCTTC
CDR3 protein: CASSLLAGDNEQFF

clone size: NA
V gene: TRBV5-1
D gene: TRBD1
J gene: TRBJ1-4
CDR3 DNA: TGCGCCAGCACCGTATCGACAGGGGAGCCTAATGAAAAACTGTTTTTT
CDR3 protein: CASTVSTGEPNEKLFF

clone size: NA
V gene: TRBV18
D gene: NA
J gene: TRBJ2-1
CDR3 DNA: TGTGCCAGCTCACCACAGAACGGCGGCTCCTACAATGAGCAGTTCTTC
CDR3 protein: CASSPQNGGSYNEQFF

clone size: few
V gene: TRBV6-5
D gene: NA
J gene: TRBJ1-1
CDR3 DNA: TGTGCCAGCAGTTACGGTCCAGGGAAGAGCACTGAAGCTTTCTTT
CDR3 protein: CASSYGPGKSTEAFF

clone size: NA
V gene: TRBV6-5
D gene: TRBD2
J gene: TRBJ2-7
CDR3 DNA: TGTGCCAGCAGTTTCGCGGGGGTTCCCTACGAGCAGTACTTC
CDR3 protein: CASSFAGVPYEQYF

clone size: NA
V gene: TRBV21-1
D gene: NA
J gene: TRBJ1-2
CDR3 DNA: TGTGCCAGCAGCCCCAGGGAAATCCACTATGGCTACACCTTC
CDR3 protein: CASSPREIHYGYTF

clone size: NA
V gene: TRBV12-3/TRBV12-4
D gene: NA
J gene: TRBJ1-2
CDR3 DNA: TGTGCCAGCAGCCCCGAGCAGGCCTATGGCTACACCTTC
CDR3 protein: CASSPEQAYGYTF

clone size: NA
V gene: TRBV12-3/TRBV12-4
D gene: TRBD1
J gene: TRBJ1-1
CDR3 DNA: TGTGCCAGCAGTCTCACAGGGGAAACTGAAGCTTTCTTT
CDR3 protein: CASSLTGETEAFF

clone size: NA
V gene: TRBV4-1
D gene: TRBD1
J gene: TRBJ2-6
CDR3 DNA: TGCGCCAGCAGCCACCGGACAGGGGGCCTTGGGGCCAACGTCCTGACTTTC
CDR3 protein: CASSHRTGGLGANVLTF

clone size: NA
V gene: TRBV19
D gene: NA
J gene: TRBJ2-5
CDR3 DNA: TGTGCCAGTAGTATAGATGAGGGTCCCCTTCCAAGGACCCAGTACTTC
CDR3 protein: CASSIDEGPLPRTQYF

clone size: NA
V gene: TRBV7-9
D gene: NA
J gene: TRBJ2-3
CDR3 DNA: TGTGCCAGCAGCCCCAGTAGGGGTGGCACAGATACGCAGTATTTT
CDR3 protein: CASSPSRGGTDTQYF

clone size: NA
V gene: TRBV12-5
D gene: NA
J gene: TRBJ2-7
CDR3 DNA: TGTGCTAGTGTTCAACACTACGAGCAGTACTTC
CDR3 protein: CASVQHYEQYF

clone size: NA
V gene: TRBV11-2
D gene: NA
J gene: TRBJ1-1
CDR3 DNA: TGTGCCAGCAGCTTAATTGGCATGAACACTGAAGCTTTCTTT
CDR3 protein: CASSLIGMNTEAFF

clone size: few
V gene: TRBV24-1
D gene: TRBD1
J gene: TRBJ1-1
CDR3 DNA: TGTGCCGCCCTTCCGGGACAGGAGAACACTGAAGCTTTCTTT
CDR3 protein: CAALPGQENTEAFF

clone size: NA
V gene: TRBV7-2
D gene: TRBD1
J gene: TRBJ1-6
CDR3 DNA: TGTGCCAGCACCGCGGGACAGGGATATTCATCCCTCCACTTT
CDR3 protein: CASTAGQGYSSLHF

clone size: NA
V gene: TRBV6-2/TRBV6-3
D gene: NA
J gene: TRBJ1-4
CDR3 DNA: TGTGCCAGCAGTTATACAGGGACTGAAAAACTGTTTTTT
CDR3 protein: CASSYTGTEKLFF

clone size: few
V gene: TRBV5-1
D gene: NA
J gene: TRBJ2-7
CDR3 DNA: TGCGCCAGCAGCCCGGGGACACTTGTTTACGAGCAGTACTTC
CDR3 protein: CASSPGTLVYEQYF

clone size: NA
V gene: TRBV11-2
D gene: TRBD1
J gene: TRBJ1-5
CDR3 DNA: TGTGCCAGCAGCTCAACCGGGACAGGGGAACGGGGGAGCAATCAGCCCCAGCATTTT
CDR3 protein: CASSSTGTGERGSNQPQHF

clone size: once
V gene: TRBV19
D gene: TRBD1
J gene: TRBJ2-1
CDR3 DNA: TGTGCCAGCCAGGGGGCCCTCTACAATGAGCAGTTCTTC
CDR3 protein: CASQGALYNEQFF

clone size: NA
V gene: TRBV4-3
D gene: TRBD2
J gene: TRBJ2-1
CDR3 DNA: TGCGCCAGCAGCCAAGATCTATCGGCGGGGGGCCTTACTATGAGCTCCTACAATGAGCAGTTCTTC
CDR3 protein: CASSQDLSAGGLTMSSYNEQFF

clone size: NA
V gene: TRBV11-2
D gene: NA
J gene: TRBJ1-4
CDR3 DNA: TGTGCCAGCAGCCGCGGTGAAGGGGCTTATGAAAAACTGTTTTTT
CDR3 protein: CASSRGEGAYEKLFF

clone size: NA
V gene: TRBV2
D gene: TRBD2
J gene: TRBJ2-7
CDR3 DNA: TGTGCCAGCATTCCGGGACTAGCGGGGAACTCCTACGAGCAGTACTTC
CDR3 protein: CASIPGLAGNSYEQYF